This paragraph reports one T cell receptor (beta chain). At one end, the junction sequence differs from germline, possibly due to a read error. Sequenced by immunoSEQ multiplex PCR; TCRdb stores in-frame clones only, minus some. The repertoire holds about 200,000 clones, with 80% to 85% as singletons. This record belongs to a study of blood T cell repertoires in COVID-19. In the study overall: Samples representing acute and convalescent COVID-19 were sourced from the United States, Italy and Spain. Sample material is recorded as cDNA or gDNA derived from T cells, B-cell-depleted T cells, or PBMCs.

There are 13 residues in the CDR3. Germline assignment: CDR1 MNHEY and CDR2 SVGAGI. The source material was peripheral blood. The chain employs TRBV6-5 and TRBJ2-1; the D is unclear. This sequence was found in a man aged 35-49 years with acute or convalescent COVID-19. The CDR3 DNA sequence: TGTGCCGGCAGTCCACTCGGGTGGAATGAGCAGTTCTTC. Its protein product is CAGSPLGWNEQFF.